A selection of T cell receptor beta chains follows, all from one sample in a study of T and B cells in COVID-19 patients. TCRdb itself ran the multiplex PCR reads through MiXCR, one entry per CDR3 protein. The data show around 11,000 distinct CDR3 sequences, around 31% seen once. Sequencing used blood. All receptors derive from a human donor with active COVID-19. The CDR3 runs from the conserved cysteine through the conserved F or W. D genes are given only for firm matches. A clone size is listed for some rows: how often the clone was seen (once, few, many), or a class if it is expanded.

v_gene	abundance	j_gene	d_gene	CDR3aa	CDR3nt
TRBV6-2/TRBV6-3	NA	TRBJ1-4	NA	CASSPTDRRNEKLFF	TGTGCCAGCAGTCCCACAGACAGGAGAAATGAAAAACTGTTTTTT
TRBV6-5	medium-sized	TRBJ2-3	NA	CASSNHGIDTQYF	TGTGCCAGCAGTAACCACGGGATAGATACGCAGTATTTT
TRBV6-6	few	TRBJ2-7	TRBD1	CASSPGQGGPYEQYF	TGTGCCAGCAGCCCTGGACAGGGGGGGCCCTACGAGCAGTACTTC
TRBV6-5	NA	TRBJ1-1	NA	CASSYSTALSQSRLRNTEAFF	TGTGCCAGCAGTTACTCGACGGCGCTTTCACAGTCCCGGCTTAGGAACACTGAAGCTTTCTTT
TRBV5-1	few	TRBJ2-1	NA	CASSPGDPSNEQFF	TGCGCCAGCAGCCCAGGGGACCCGAGCAATGAGCAGTTCTTC
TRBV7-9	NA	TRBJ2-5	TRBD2	CASSKNSGGGETQYF	TGTGCCAGCAGCAAGAACAGCGGGGGAGGAGAGACCCAGTACTTC
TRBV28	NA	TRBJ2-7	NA	CASSRLGGGGSSEQYF	TGTGCCAGCAGTCGCCTCGGTGGAGGGGGTTCAAGCGAGCAGTACTTC
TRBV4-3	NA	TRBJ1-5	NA	CASSPDTFSNQPQHF	TGCGCCAGCAGCCCGGACACTTTTAGCAATCAGCCCCAGCATTTT
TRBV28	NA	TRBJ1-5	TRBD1	CASSLLLVRQGFGQPQHF	TGTGCCAGCAGTTTATTGTTAGTGCGACAGGGGTTCGGTCAGCCCCAGCATTTT
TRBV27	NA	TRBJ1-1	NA	CASSYSPTSGGWTEAFF	TGTGCCAGCAGTTACTCACCAACCAGTGGGGGGTGGACTGAAGCTTTCTTT
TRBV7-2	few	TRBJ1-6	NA	CASSLSDIYSPLHF	TGTGCCAGCAGCCTTTCGGACATTTATTCACCCCTCCACTTT
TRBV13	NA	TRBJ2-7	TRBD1	CASSLEGQGAEQYF	TGTGCCAGCAGCTTAGAGGGACAGGGCGCCGAGCAGTACTTC
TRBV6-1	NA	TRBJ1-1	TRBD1	CASSPRQGGNTEAFF	TGTGCCAGCAGTCCCCGACAGGGGGGTAACACTGAAGCTTTCTTT
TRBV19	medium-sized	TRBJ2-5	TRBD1	CASRLGQGETQYF	TGTGCCAGTAGGCTGGGACAGGGGGAGACCCAGTACTTC
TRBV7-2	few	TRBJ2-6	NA	CASSLDGNSGANVLTF	TGTGCCAGCAGCTTAGACGGGAACTCTGGGGCCAACGTCCTGACTTTC
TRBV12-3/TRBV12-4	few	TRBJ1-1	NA	CASSPIGGLSTEAFF	TGTGCCAGCAGTCCGATAGGGGGGTTAAGCACTGAAGCTTTCTTT